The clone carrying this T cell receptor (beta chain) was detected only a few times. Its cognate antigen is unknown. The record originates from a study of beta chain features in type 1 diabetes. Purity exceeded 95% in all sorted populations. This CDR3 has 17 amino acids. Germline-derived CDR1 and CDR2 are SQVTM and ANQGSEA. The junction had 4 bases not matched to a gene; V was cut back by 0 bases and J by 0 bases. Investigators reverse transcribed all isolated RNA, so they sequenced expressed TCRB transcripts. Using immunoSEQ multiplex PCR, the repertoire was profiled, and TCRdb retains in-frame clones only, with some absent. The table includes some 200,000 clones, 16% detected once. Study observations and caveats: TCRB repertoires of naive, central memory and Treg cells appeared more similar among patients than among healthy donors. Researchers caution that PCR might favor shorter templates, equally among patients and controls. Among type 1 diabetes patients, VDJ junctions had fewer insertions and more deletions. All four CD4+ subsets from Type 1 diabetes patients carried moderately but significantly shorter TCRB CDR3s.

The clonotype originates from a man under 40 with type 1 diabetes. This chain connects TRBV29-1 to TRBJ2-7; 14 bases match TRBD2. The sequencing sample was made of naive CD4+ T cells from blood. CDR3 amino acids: CSVEDWTSGRSSYEQYF. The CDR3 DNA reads TGCAGCGTTGAAGACTGGACTAGCGGGAGGAGCTCCTACGAGCAGTACTTC.